What follows are 7 T cell receptor beta chains derived from one specimen sequenced in a study of MAIT cells during Salmonella Paratyphi A infection. TCRdb redid the calling of the 5' RACE reads with MiXCR, one entry per CDR3 protein. The table has around 470 distinct CDR3 sequences, around 39% seen once; the top ten hold more than 35%. Described time point: healthy control second sampling, 21 days after first. Flow cytometry identified and sorted MAIT cells as Valpha7.2+ CD161+ T cells. Material: MAIT cells from PBMCs. The receptors originated from an adult in good health.

The rearrangement uses TRBV6-1 and TRBJ1-6; a weak D match, TRBD1 (6 bases). CDR1 and CDR2 from the germline V gene are MNHNS and SASEGT. V was trimmed by 2 bases and J by 5 bases, leaving 10 bases between them. This CDR3 is built from 15 residues. This CDR3 reads CASSESQGNNSPLHF. As DNA, the CDR3 is TGTGCCAGCAGTGAAAGTCAGGGGAATAATTCACCCCTCCACTTT.

V gene TRBV4-2 combines with J gene TRBJ1-1; a possible D gene is TRBD1 (5 bases). This CDR3 is 13 amino acids long. Trimming stripped 3 bases from V and 4 bases from J, with 9 bases between. CDR1 and CDR2 from the germline V gene are LGHNA and YNFKEQ. CDR3 coding DNA: TGTGCCAGCAGCCAGGGGGGTTCCACTGAAGCTTTCTTT. Protein product: CASSQGGSTEAFF.

The chain uses TRBV5-1 and TRBJ1-1; D remains ambiguous. The CDR3 loop spans 13 amino acids. Germline loops: CDR1 SGHRS, CDR2 YFSETQ. The V and J ends lost 3 bases and 4 bases respectively, with 10 bases between them. The CDR3 protein is CASSSTGSTEAFF. The CDR3 bases are TGCGCCAGCAGCTCCACCGGGAGCACTGAAGCTTTCTTT.

This clonotype was seen a handful of times. The chain is built from TRBV6-4 and TRBJ2-1; D tentatively fits TRBD1 or TRBD2 (6 bases each). The length of the CDR3 is 15 residues. The germline V gene has CDR1 MRHNA and CDR2 SNTAGT. V was shortened by 3 bases and J by 4 bases, with 13 bases between the two germline ends. This CDR3 is CASSELGGGYNEQFF. As DNA, the CDR3 is TGTGCCAGCAGTGAACTAGGAGGGGGTTACAATGAGCAGTTCTTC.

J is TRBJ1-1 and V is TRBV29-1; the match to TRBD1 covers 7 bases. The CDR3 length is 12 residues. The V segment lost 6 bases and the J segment 5 bases; nucleotides outside the gene matches: 6. Per the germline V gene, CDR1 is SQVTM and CDR2 is ANQGSEA. CDR3 nucleotides: TGCAGCGTCGCGACAGGGTGGACTGAAGCTTTCTTT. It specifies CSVATGWTEAFF.

In this sample, this clonotype is large (0.1 to 1%). This rearrangement joins TRBV28 to TRBJ2-6; tentatively, D is TRBD2 (5 bases). CDR1 is MDHEN and CDR2 is SYDVKM in the germline V gene. Trimming pared 8 bases from V and 0 bases from J, leaving 14 bases between. This CDR3 has 16 amino acids. The CDR3 loop is CASAPGSSSGANVLTF. Here the CDR3 DNA reads TGTGCCAGCGCGCCGGGGTCGAGCTCTGGGGCCAACGTCCTGACTTTC.

This chain connects TRBV24-1 to TRBJ2-1; weak D call: TRBD2 (6 bases). Germline V gene data show CDR1 as KGHDR and CDR2 as SFDVKD. The CDR3 covers 16 residues. V was cut by 0 bases and J by 6 bases, with 14 bases left in between. The CDR3 DNA reads TGTGCCACCAGTGATTTGCGGGACTCCGTCGGCAATGAGCAGTTCTTC. Translated: CATSDLRDSVGNEQFF.